A single sample gave rise to the 29 T cell receptor beta chains below, sequenced in a study of T cell repertoires in cytomegalovirus infection. TCRdb re-derived calls from the reads in MiXCR, one entry per CDR3 protein. The table records 200,000 to 300,000 distinct CDR3 sequences, 9.1% of them present only once. The sequenced material came from PBMCs. The receptors come from a human donor in good health (CMV status not recorded). Some clones in this sample may be carry-over from other donors' samples.

This clonotype was picked up many times. The chain carries TRBV7-2 and TRBJ1-3, with D uncertain. Germline loops: CDR1 SGHTA, CDR2 FQGNSA. The CDR3 has 14 residues. V was shortened by 4 bases and J by 0 bases, with 7 bases between the two germline ends. CDR3 sequence (DNA): TGTGCCAGCAGCTCATTCAGCTCTGGAAACACCATATATTTT. Translating it yields CASSSFSSGNTIYF.

This clonotype has ten or more counts. This chain connects TRBV7-2 to TRBJ2-7; weak D call: TRBD1 (6 bases). V was shortened by 5 bases and J by 6 bases, with 14 bases between the two germline ends. The CDR3 totals 13 residues. CDR1 and CDR2 from the germline V gene are SGHTA and FQGNSA. As DNA, the CDR3 is TGTGCCAGCAGCCCGCTGACAGGATCCGAGCAGTACTTC. Its translation: CASSPLTGSEQYF. The entire variable domain, with the rest obtained from reference TRBV7-2 and TRBJ2-7, is as follows: GAGVSQSPSNKVTEKGKDVELRCDPISGHTALYWYRQSLGQGLEFLIYFQGNSAPDKSGLPSDRFSAERTGGSVSTLTIQRTQQEDSAVYLCASSPLTGSEQYFGPGTRLTVT.

V and J are TRBV11-2 and TRBJ2-1; 9 nucleotides align to TRBD2. V trimming: 5 bases; J trimming: 4 bases; junction bases outside the gene matches: 6. This CDR3 has 15 amino acids. Per the germline V gene, CDR1 is SGHAT and CDR2 is FQNNGV. The CDR3 is CASSVSGGRYNEQFF. CDR3 bases: TGTGCCAGCAGCGTTAGCGGGGGCCGTTACAATGAGCAGTTCTTC.

This clonotype was picked up many times. This chain uses TRBV6-2 or TRBV6-3 with TRBJ2-7, with TRBD2 identical over 9 bases. CDR3 size: 15 residues. Germline values: CDR1 MNHEY, CDR2 SVGEGT. J gave up 3 bases and V 0 bases, and 3 bases lay outside the gene matches. The CDR3 protein is CASSYSASGVYEQYF. The DNA for the CDR3 is TGTGCCAGCAGTTACTCGGCTAGCGGGGTCTACGAGCAGTACTTC.

This clonotype was seen many times. The chain is built from TRBV7-2 and TRBJ2-7; D call uncertain. This CDR3 has 14 amino acids. V lost 3 bases and J 2 bases, leaving 11 bases between the germline ends. Germline CDR1 and CDR2: SGHTA and FQGNSA. The CDR3 reads CASSLGRTPYEQYF. CDR3 coding DNA: TGTGCCAGCAGCTTGGGCAGGACCCCCTACGAGCAGTACTTC.

The rearrangement uses TRBV4-3 and TRBJ2-3, with D perhaps TRBD2 (5 bases). Trimming cost V 1 base and J 2 bases, with 16 bases left between them. Germline values: CDR1 LGHNA, CDR2 YSLEER. The CDR3 spans 17 residues. CDR3 amino acids: CASSQGETLQHTDTQYF. DNA of the CDR3: TGCGCCAGCAGCCAAGGGGAGACACTACAACACACAGATACGCAGTATTTT.

The CDR3 sequence: CASSLGQGDNSPLHF. CDR3 DNA sequence: TGTGCCAGCAGTTTAGGACAGGGCGACAATTCACCCCTCCACTTT. The chain has TRBV2 and TRBJ1-6; 8 bases are shared with TRBD1. The CDR3 totals 15 residues. Germline V gene sequence: CDR1 SNHLY, CDR2 FYNNEI. With V trimmed by 5 bases and J by 7 bases, 7 bases remained unmatched. The full variable domain, in which reference TRBV2 and TRBJ1-6 provide the parts outside the CDR3, is EPEVTQTPSHQVTQMGQEVILRCVPISNHLYFYWYRQILGQKVEFLVSFYNNEISEKSEIFDDQFSVERPDGSNFTLKIRSTKLEDSAMYFCASSLGQGDNSPLHFGNGTRLTVT.

This clonotype has a handful of counts. J is TRBJ2-7 and V is TRBV12-3 or TRBV12-4; maybe TRBD1 (5 bases). The CDR3 length is 14 residues. Trimming pared 3 bases from V and 2 bases from J, leaving 11 bases between. The CDR3 protein is CASSLAGRPYEQYF. The CDR3 DNA reads as TGTGCCAGCAGTTTGGCAGGGCGTCCCTACGAGCAGTACTTC.

The gene calls are TRBV20-1 and TRBJ2-1; the match to TRBD2 covers 12 bases. V was clipped by 3 bases and J by 9 bases; unmatched bases: 9. The V gene's germline CDR1 is DFQATT and CDR2 SNEGSKA (reference sequence). The CDR3 consists of 15 residues. CDR3 protein: CSASSSGRAAVEQFF. The DNA of the CDR3 is TGCAGTGCTAGCTCTAGCGGGAGGGCCGCGGTTGAGCAGTTCTTC.

The chain uses TRBV28 and TRBJ2-7; D possibly corresponds to TRBD2 (6 bases). Deletions cut 5 bases from V and 3 bases from J, with 14 bases between. The CDR3 consists of 14 residues. Germline CDR1 is MDHEN and CDR2 is SYDVKM. The CDR3 is CASSLRTIFYEQYF. The CDR3 region has the DNA TGTGCCAGCAGTCTTCGGACTATCTTCTACGAGCAGTACTTC.

This clonotype has at least ten counts. This chain uses TRBV28 with TRBJ2-5; either TRBD1 or TRBD2 may supply D (5 bases each). CDR1 is MDHEN, CDR2 SYDVKM, per germline. V gave up 5 bases and J gave up 4 bases, with 14 bases separating them. The CDR3 totals 14 residues. For the CDR3, the DNA is TGTGCCAGCAGTCGCCTAGAGGGGCGAGAGACCCAGTACTTC. It yields the protein CASSRLEGRETQYF.

This clonotype came up many times. The chain combines TRBV20-1 with TRBJ1-5; the match to TRBD1 covers 11 bases. The CDR3 is made up of 14 amino acids. After removal of 8 bases from V and 4 bases from J, the junction contained 7 bases not matched to a gene. Per germline, CDR1 DFQATT and CDR2 SNEGSKA (reference sequence). The CDR3 DNA reads as TGCAGTACCAAGGGGACAGGGGGGAATCAGCCCCAGCATTTT. It encodes CSTKGTGGNQPQHF.

The chain carries TRBV20-1 and TRBJ2-7, with TRBD2 matching over 7 bases. CDR1 and CDR2 (germline): DFQATT, SNEGSKA (reference sequence). The CDR3 has 13 residues. With 1 base clipped from V and 3 bases from J, the junction kept 3 bases outside the gene matches. CDR3 bases: TGCAGTGCTAGAGCGGGGAGGGGCTACGAGCAGTACTTC. It translates to CSARAGRGYEQYF.

The chain uses TRBV11-2 and TRBJ2-1, with TRBD2 matching 12 bases. Germline values: CDR1 SGHAT, CDR2 FQNNGV. The CDR3 covers 14 residues. V trimming: 4 bases; J trimming: 7 bases; junction bases outside the gene matches: 2. CDR3 protein: CASSSGTSGNEQFF. CDR3 in DNA: TGTGCCAGCAGCTCGGGGACTAGCGGGAATGAGCAGTTCTTC.

This clonotype was seen ten or more times. The gene calls are TRBV6-1 and TRBJ2-1; 12 positions agree with TRBD2. Per germline, CDR1 MNHNS and CDR2 SASEGT. V shed 3 bases and J 6 bases; nucleotides not matched to a gene: 6. The CDR3 has 16 amino acids. Written as DNA, the CDR3 is TGTGCCAGCAGTGATTCCGGACTAGCGGGACCCAATGAGCAGTTCTTC. It is translated as CASSDSGLAGPNEQFF.

This clonotype was counted many times. The rearrangement links TRBV7-2 to TRBJ1-2; D uncertain. Germline lookup yields CDR1 SGHTA and CDR2 FQGNSA. This CDR3 comprises 13 residues. Trimming removed 3 bases from V and 4 bases from J, with 9 bases in between. The CDR3: CASSLNPGYGYTF. CDR3 nucleotides: TGTGCCAGCAGCTTGAACCCTGGCTATGGCTACACCTTC.

The table lists this clonotype with many counts. The genes are TRBV19 and TRBJ2-3; TRBD1 might be the D (6 bases). CDR3 length: 14 amino acids. The germline gives CDR1 LNHDA, CDR2 SQIVND (reference sequence). The V and J ends lost 9 bases and 6 bases respectively, with 19 bases between them. The CDR3: CASRDTLNADTQYF. As DNA, the CDR3 is TGTGCCAGCAGGGACACCTTGAACGCGGATACGCAGTATTTT.

This clonotype has at least ten counts. This chain links TRBV12-3 or TRBV12-4 with TRBJ1-4; no definite D call. The ends were cut back, 3 bases at V and 3 bases at J, with 5 bases in the middle. The CDR3 sequence is 13 residues long. For the CDR3, the DNA is TGTGCCAGCAGTTTCCTGGCTAATGAAAAACTGTTTTTT. It specifies CASSFLANEKLFF.

This clonotype has at least ten counts. The chain links TRBV7-8 to TRBJ2-7, with 9 nucleotides matching TRBD1. Germline V gene sequence: CDR1 SGHVS, CDR2 FQNEAQ. The CDR3 has 15 residues. The V gene end was trimmed by 4 bases and the J gene end by 6 bases; junction bases not matched to a gene: 10. As DNA, the CDR3 is TGTGCCAGCAGCTCCGCCGGGACAGGGCTGGGCGAGCAGTACTTC. It codes for CASSSAGTGLGEQYF.

This clonotype has just a few counts. The CDR3 reads CSARDKASGQILPSTDTQYF. The CDR3 DNA reads as TGCAGTGCTAGAGATAAGGCTAGCGGACAGATCCTTCCTAGCACAGATACGCAGTATTTT. The chain is built from TRBV20-1 and TRBJ2-3; D is perhaps TRBD2 (7 bases). V shed 0 bases and J shed 0 bases, with 25 bases lying between them. This CDR3 region has 20 residues. Germline CDR1 DFQATT, CDR2 SNEGSKA (reference sequence).

At least ten counts were recorded for this clonotype. The rearrangement joins TRBV7-2 to TRBJ2-7; unclear D gene. Trimming cost V 5 bases and J 3 bases, with 5 bases left between them. The CDR3 runs to 11 residues. Germline V gene lookup returns CDR1 SGHTA and CDR2 FQGNSA. CDR3 DNA: TGTGCCAGCAGCGAAAACTACGAGCAGTACTTC. Its protein is CASSENYEQYF.

This sequence joins TRBV6-5 and TRBJ2-7, with D perhaps TRBD1 (5 bases). Germline V lookup: CDR1 MNHEY, CDR2 SVGAGI. V lost 4 bases, J lost 5 bases, and 12 bases lay in between. The CDR3 is made up of 13 amino acids. The CDR3 nucleotides read TGTGCCAGCAGTTTTCAGGGTGGGAACGAGCAGTACTTC. Amino acid sequence: CASSFQGGNEQYF.

This clonotype was seen repeatedly, ten times or more. This chain uses TRBV7-2 with TRBJ2-2; no reliable D call. Germline-derived CDR1 and CDR2 are SGHTA and FQGNSA. V lost 1 base to trimming and J lost 5 bases, with 14 bases between them. The CDR3 sequence is 16 residues long. CDR3 protein: CASSLVGLLSTGELFF. The CDR3 nucleotides are TGTGCCAGCAGCTTAGTTGGGCTGCTTAGTACCGGGGAGCTGTTTTTT.

The chain is built from TRBV19 and TRBJ1-2, with TRBD1 matching over 7 bases. Germline CDR1 is LNHDA and CDR2 is SQIVND (reference sequence). This CDR3 spans 13 amino acids. Trimming cost V 10 bases and J 1 base; bases outside gene matches: 6. The CDR3 is CAIRDRNNYGYTF. The CDR3 DNA follows: TGTGCCATCAGGGACAGAAATAACTATGGCTACACCTTC.

This clonotype was seen repeatedly, ten times or more. V and J are TRBV12-3 or TRBV12-4 and TRBJ2-6, with TRBD1 matching 10 bases. The J segment lost 0 bases and the V segment lost 3 bases, leaving 5 bases of the junction unmatched. CDR3 size: 18 residues. DNA of the CDR3: TGTGCCAGCAGTTTGTTGACAGGGGGCCCCTCTGGGGCCAACGTCCTGACTTTC. It yields the protein CASSLLTGGPSGANVLTF.

The V gene is TRBV5-1, the J gene TRBJ2-1, with no clear D. Trimming cost V 1 base and J 0 bases, with 8 bases left between them. Germline loops: CDR1 SGHRS, CDR2 YFSETQ. There are 15 residues in the CDR3. CDR3 residues: CASSLQEPSYNEQFF. CDR3 bases: TGCGCCAGCAGCTTGCAGGAACCCTCCTACAATGAGCAGTTCTTC.

In nucleotides, the CDR3 is TGTGCCAGCAGCCGGAACAGGGAGGGACCTGAAGCTTTCTTT. Amino acids: CASSRNREGPEAFF. The chain recombines TRBV28 with TRBJ1-1; possibly TRBD1 for D (6 bases). Germline V gene lookup returns CDR1 MDHEN and CDR2 SYDVKM. The length of the CDR3 is 14 residues. Trimming pared 6 bases from V and 6 bases from J, leaving 17 bases between.

With respect to this clonotype: This clone may be a read error of a much larger clone one base away. V gene TRBV20-1 combines with J gene TRBJ1-4, with a tentative D call TRBD1 (6 bases). Germline CDR1 is DFQATT and CDR2 is SNEGSKA (reference sequence). There are 14 residues in the CDR3. The V and J ends lost 4 bases and 4 bases respectively, with 13 bases between them. As DNA, the CDR3 is TGCAGTGCTACAGACAGGCACTATAATGAAAAACTGTTTTTT. It translates to CSATDRHYNEKLFF.

Only a few counts were recorded for this clonotype. The rearrangement uses TRBV7-2 and TRBJ2-3, with D possibly called TRBD1 or TRBD2 (5 bases each). Trimming stripped 5 bases from V and 6 bases from J, with 18 bases between. This CDR3 region has 15 residues. CDR1 and CDR2 (germline): SGHTA, FQGNSA. The CDR3, as DNA: TGTGCCAGCAGCCCCGTGGGGACCTCGGGTGATACGCAGTATTTT. Translation gives CASSPVGTSGDTQYF.